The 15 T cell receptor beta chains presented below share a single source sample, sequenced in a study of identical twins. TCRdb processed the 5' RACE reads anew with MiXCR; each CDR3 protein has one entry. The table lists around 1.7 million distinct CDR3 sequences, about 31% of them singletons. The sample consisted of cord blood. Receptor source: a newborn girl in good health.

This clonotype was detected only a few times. The CDR3 DNA reads TGTGCCAGCAGCACCAGGGGTCTAGCGCGGGGTATGTACAATGAGCAGTTCTTC. Its translation is CASSTRGLARGMYNEQFF. This chain uses TRBV9 with TRBJ2-1; D assignment may be TRBD1 or TRBD2 (6 bases each). Germline V CDR1 and CDR2: SGDLS, YYNGEE. V was cut by 4 bases and J by 4 bases, with 24 bases left in between. The CDR3 extends over 18 amino acids. The whole variable domain, remainder taken from reference TRBV9 and TRBJ2-1, is DSGVTQTPKHLITATGQRVTLRCSPRSGDLSVYWYQQSLDQGLQFLIQYYNGEERAKGNILERFSAQQFPDLHSELNLSSLELGDSALYFCASSTRGLARGMYNEQFFGPGTRLTVL.

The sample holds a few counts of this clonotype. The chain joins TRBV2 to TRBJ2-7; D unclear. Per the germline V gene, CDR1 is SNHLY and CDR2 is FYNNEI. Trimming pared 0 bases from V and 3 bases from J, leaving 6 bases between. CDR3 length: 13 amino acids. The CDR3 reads CASSEAQIYEQYF. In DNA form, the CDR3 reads TGTGCCAGCAGTGAAGCGCAGATCTACGAGCAGTACTTC. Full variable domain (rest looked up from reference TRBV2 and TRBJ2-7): EPEVTQTPSHQVTQMGQEVILRCVPISNHLYFYWYRQILGQKVEFLVSFYNNEISEKSEIFDDQFSVERPDGSNFTLKIRSTKLEDSAMYFCASSEAQIYEQYFGPGTRLTVT.

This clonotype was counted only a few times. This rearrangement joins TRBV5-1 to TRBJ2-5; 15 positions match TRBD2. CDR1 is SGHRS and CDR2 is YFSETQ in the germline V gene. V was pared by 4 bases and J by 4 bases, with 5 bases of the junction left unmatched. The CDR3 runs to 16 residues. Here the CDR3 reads CASSIPGLAGGETQYF. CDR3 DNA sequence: TGCGCCAGCAGCATACCGGGACTAGCGGGAGGAGAGACCCAGTACTTC.

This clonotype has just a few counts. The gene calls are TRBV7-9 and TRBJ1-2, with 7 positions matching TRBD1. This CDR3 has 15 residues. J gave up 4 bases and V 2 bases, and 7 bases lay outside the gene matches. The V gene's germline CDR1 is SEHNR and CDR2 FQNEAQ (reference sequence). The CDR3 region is CASSLQTGRGYGYTF. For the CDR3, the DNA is TGTGCCAGCAGCTTACAGACAGGGAGGGGCTATGGCTACACCTTC. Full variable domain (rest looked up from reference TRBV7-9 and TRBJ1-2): DTGVSQNPRHKITKRGQNVTFRCDPISEHNRLYWYRQTLGQGPEFLTYFQNEAQLEKSRLLSDRFSAERPKGSFSTLEIQRTEQGDSAMYLCASSLQTGRGYGYTFGSGTRLTVV.

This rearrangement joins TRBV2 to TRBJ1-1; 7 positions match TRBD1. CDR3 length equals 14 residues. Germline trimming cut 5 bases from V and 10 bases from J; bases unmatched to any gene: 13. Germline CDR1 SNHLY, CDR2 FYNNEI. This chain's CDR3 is CASSWDSSLARAFF. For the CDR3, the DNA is TGTGCCAGCAGTTGGGACAGCTCACTCGCTAGAGCTTTCTTT.

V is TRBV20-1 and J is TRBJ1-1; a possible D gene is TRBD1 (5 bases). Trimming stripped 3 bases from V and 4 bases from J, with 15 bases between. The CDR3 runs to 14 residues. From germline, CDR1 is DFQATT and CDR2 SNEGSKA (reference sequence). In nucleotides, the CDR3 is TGCAGTGCTAGGGAGCCAGGGACGGGCACTGAAGCTTTCTTT. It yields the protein CSAREPGTGTEAFF.

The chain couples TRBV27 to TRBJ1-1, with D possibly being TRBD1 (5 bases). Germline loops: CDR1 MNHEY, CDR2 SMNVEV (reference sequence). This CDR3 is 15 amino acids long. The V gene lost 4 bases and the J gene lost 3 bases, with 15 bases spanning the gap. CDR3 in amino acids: CASSSPLRGHTEAFF. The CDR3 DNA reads TGTGCCAGCAGTTCCCCGTTAAGGGGTCACACTGAAGCTTTCTTT.

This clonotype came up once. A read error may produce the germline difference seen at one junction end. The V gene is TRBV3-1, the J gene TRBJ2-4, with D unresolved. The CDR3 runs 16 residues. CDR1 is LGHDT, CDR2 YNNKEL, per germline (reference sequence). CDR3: CASSQGRVYGKSIQYF. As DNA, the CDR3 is TGTGCCAGCAGCCAAGGCCGCGTATACGGCAAAAGCATTCAGTACTTC.

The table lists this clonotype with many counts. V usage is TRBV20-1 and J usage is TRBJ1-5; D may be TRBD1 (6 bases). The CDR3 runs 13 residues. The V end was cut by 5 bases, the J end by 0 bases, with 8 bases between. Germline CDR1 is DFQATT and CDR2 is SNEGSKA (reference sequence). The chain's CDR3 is CSAGTYSNQPQHF. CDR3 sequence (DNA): TGCAGTGCTGGGACATATAGCAATCAGCCCCAGCATTTT.

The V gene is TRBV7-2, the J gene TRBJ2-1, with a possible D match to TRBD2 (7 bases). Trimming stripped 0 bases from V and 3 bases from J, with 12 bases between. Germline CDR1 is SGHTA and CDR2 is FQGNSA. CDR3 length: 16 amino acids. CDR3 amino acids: CASSLAGGPDYNEQFF. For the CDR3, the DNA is TGTGCCAGCAGCTTAGCGGGGGGGCCTGACTACAATGAGCAGTTCTTC.

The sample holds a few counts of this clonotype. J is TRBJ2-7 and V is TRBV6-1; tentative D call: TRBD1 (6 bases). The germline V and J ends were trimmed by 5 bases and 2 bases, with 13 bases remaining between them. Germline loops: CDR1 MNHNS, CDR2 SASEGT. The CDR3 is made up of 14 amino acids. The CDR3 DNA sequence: TGTGCCAGCAGTCTCCACCGGGACACCTACGAGCAGTACTTC. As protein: CASSLHRDTYEQYF.

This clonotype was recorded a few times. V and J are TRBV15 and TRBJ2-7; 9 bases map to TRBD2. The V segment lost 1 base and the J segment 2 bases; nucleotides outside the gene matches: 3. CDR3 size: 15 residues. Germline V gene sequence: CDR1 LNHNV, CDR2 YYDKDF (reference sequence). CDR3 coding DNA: TGTGCCACCAGCAGAGGGACTAGCGTAACCTACGAGCAGTACTTC. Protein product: CATSRGTSVTYEQYF.

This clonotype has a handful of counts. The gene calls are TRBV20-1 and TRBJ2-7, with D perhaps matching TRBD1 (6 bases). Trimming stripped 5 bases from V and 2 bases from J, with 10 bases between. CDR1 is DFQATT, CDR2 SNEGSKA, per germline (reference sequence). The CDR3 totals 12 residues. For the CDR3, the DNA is TGCAGTGCTTCAGGGGTTGCCTACGAGCAGTACTTC. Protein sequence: CSASGVAYEQYF.

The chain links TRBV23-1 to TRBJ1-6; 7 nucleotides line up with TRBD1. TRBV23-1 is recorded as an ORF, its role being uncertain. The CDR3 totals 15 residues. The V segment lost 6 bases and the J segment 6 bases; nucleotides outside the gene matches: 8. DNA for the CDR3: TGCGCCAGCAGGGGACGGGACAGAAGTAATTCACCCCTCCACTTT. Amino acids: CASRGRDRSNSPLHF.

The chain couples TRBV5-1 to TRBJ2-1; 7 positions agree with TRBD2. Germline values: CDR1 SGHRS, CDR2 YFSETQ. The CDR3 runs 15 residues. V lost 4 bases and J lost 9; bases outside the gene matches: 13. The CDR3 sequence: CASSHSSGEIIEQFF. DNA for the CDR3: TGCGCCAGCAGCCACTCTAGCGGAGAGATCATTGAGCAGTTCTTC.